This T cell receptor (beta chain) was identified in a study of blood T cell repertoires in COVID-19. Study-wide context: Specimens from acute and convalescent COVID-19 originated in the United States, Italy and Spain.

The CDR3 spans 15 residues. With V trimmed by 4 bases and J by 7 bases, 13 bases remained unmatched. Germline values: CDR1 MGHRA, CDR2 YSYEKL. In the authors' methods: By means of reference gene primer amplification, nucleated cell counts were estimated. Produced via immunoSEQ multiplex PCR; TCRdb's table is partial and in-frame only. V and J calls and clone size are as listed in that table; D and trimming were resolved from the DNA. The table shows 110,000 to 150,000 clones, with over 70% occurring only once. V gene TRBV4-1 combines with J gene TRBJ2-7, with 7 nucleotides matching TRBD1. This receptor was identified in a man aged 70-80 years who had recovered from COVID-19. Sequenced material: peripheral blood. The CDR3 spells CASSRITGTAEEQYF. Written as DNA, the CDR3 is TGCGCCAGCAGCCGAATTACCGGGACAGCGGAAGAGCAGTACTTC.